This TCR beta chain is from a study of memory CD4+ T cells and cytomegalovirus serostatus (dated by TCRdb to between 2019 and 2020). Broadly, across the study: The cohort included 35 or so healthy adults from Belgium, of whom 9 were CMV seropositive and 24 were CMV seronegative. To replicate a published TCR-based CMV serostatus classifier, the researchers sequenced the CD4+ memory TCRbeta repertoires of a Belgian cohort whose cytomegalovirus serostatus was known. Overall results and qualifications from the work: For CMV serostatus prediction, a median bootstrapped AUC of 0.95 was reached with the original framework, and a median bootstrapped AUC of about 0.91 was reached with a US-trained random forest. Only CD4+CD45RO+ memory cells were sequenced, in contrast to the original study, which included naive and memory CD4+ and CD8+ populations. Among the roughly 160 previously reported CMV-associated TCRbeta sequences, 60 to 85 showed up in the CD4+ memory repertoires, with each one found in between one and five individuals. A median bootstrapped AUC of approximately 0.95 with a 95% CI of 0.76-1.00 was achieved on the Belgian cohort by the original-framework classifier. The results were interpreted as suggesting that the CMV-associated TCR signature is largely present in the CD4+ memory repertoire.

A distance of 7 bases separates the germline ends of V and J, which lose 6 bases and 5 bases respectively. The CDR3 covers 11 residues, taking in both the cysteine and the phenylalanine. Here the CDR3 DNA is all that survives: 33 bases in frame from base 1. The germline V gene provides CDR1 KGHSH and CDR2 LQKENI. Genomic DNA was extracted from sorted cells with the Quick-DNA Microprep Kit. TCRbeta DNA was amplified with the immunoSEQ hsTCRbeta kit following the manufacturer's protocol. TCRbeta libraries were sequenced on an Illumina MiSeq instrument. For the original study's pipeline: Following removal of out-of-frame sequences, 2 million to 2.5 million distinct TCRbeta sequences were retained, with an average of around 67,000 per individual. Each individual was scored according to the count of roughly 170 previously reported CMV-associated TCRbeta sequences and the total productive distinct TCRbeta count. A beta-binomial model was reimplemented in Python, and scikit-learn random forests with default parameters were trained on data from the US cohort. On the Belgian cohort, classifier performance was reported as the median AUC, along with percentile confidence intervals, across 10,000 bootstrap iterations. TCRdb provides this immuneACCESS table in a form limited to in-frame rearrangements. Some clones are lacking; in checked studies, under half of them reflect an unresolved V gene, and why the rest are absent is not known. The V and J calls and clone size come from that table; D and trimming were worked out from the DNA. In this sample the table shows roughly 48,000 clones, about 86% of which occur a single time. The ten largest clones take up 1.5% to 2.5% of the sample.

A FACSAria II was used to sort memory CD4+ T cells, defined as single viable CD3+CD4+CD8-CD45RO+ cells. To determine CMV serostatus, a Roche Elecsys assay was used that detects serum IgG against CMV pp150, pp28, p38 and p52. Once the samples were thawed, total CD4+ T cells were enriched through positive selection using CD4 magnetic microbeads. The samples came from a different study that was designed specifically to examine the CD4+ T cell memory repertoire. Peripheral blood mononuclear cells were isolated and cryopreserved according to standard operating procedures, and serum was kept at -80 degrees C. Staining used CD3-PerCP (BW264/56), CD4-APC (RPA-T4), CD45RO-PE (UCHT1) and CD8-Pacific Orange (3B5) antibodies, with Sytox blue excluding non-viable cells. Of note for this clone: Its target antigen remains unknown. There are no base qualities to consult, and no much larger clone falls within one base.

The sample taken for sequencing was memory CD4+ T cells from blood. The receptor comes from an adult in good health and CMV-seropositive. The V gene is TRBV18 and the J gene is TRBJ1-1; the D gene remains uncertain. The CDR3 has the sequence CASSIQTEAFF. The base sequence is TGTGCCAGCTCCATACAAACTGAAGCTTTCTTT.